A selection of T cell receptor beta chains follows, all from one sample in a study of T cell responses to AZD1222 COVID-19 vaccine. Profiling relied on immunoSEQ multiplex PCR, and the TCRdb table lists in-frame clones only, not all of them. The sample lists roughly 160,000 clones; approximately 90% were seen once. Source: peripheral blood, taken on day 0 of AZD1222 vaccination. Receptors originate from an adult in good health. CDR3s leave out the opening cysteine and the closing phenylalanine or tryptophan. Each record gives: V gene, J gene, CDR3 protein.

V: TRBV7-2; J: TRBJ1-3; CDR3: ASSLGYSGNTIY
V: TRBV7-8; J: TRBJ2-7; CDR3: ASSPPMVLRDEQY
V: TRBV2; J: TRBJ2-1; CDR3: ASRADSSYNEQF
V: TRBV9; J: TRBJ2-7; CDR3: ASSVGNEQY
V: TRBV10-1; J: TRBJ2-2; CDR3: ASTPRGGRSTGELF
V: TRBV7-2; J: TRBJ1-4; CDR3: ASSWYGPNEKLF
V: TRBV6-1; J: TRBJ1-1; CDR3: ASSEDTIMGHTEAF
V: TRBV6-2/TRBV6-3; J: TRBJ1-2; CDR3: ASSQGGVSGYT
V: TRBV28; J: TRBJ1-2; CDR3: ASSLSTAGQVSHRGYT
V: TRBV6-5; J: TRBJ1-1; CDR3: ASKGQGTANTEAF
V: TRBV27; J: TRBJ2-1; CDR3: ASRPAGLAGDNEQF